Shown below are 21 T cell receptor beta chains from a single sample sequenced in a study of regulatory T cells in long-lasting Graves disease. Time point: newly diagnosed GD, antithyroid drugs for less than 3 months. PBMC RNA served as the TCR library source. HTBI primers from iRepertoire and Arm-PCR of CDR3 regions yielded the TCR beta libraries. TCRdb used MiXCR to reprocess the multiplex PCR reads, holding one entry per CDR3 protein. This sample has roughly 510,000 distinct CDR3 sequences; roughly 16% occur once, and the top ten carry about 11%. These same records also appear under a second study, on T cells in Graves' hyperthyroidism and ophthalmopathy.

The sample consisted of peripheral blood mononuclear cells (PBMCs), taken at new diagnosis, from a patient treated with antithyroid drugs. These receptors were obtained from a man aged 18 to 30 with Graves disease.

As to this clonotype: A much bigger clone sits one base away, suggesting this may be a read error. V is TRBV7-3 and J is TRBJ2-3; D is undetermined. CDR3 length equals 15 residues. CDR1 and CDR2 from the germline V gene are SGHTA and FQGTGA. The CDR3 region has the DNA TGTACCAGCAGCTTAGATCCAGCGAGCACAGATACGCAGTATTTT. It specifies CTSSLDPASTDTQYF.

The CDR3 DNA reads TGTGCCTGGAGATTAGCGGGAGGGCCCAAATTAGTCCAGTTCTTC. Protein sequence: CAWRLAGGPKLVQFF. This sequence joins TRBV30 and TRBJ2-1; 11 bases are a match to TRBD2. Germline V gives CDR1 GTSNPN, CDR2 SVGIG (reference sequence). CDR3 length: 15 residues. Unmatched junction bases numbered 14, after V lost 3 bases and J lost 13 bases.

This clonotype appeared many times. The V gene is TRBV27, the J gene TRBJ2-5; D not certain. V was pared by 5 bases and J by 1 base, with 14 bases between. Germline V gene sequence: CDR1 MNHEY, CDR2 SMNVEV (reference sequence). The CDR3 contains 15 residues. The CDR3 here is CASSTTGRSQETQYF. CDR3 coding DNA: TGTGCCAGCAGTACCACCGGCAGGTCCCAAGAGACCCAGTACTTC.

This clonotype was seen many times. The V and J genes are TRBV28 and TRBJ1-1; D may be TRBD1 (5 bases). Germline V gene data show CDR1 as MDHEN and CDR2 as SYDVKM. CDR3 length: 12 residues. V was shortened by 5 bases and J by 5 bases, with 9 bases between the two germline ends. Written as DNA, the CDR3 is TGTGCCAGCAGTATCTGGGGGACTGAAGCTTTCTTT. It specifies CASSIWGTEAFF.

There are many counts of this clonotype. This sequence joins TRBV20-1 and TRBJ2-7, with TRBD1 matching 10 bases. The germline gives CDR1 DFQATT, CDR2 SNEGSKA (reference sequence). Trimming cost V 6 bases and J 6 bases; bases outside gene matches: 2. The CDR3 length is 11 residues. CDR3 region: CSADRGLEQYF. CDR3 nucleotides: TGCAGTGCCGACAGGGGGCTCGAGCAGTACTTC.

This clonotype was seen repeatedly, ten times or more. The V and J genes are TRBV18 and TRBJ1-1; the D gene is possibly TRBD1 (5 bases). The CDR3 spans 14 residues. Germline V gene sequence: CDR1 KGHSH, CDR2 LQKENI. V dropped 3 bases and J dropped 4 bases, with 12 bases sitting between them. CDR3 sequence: CASSPSTAFTEAFF. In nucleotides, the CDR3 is TGTGCCAGCTCACCCTCGACAGCATTCACTGAAGCTTTCTTT.

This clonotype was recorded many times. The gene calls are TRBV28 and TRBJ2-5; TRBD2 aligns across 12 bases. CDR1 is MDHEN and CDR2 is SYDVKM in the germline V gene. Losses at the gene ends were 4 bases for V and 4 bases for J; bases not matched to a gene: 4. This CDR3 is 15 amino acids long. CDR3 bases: TGTGCCAGCAGTTCGACTAGCGGGAGTAGAGAGACCCAGTACTTC. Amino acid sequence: CASSSTSGSRETQYF.

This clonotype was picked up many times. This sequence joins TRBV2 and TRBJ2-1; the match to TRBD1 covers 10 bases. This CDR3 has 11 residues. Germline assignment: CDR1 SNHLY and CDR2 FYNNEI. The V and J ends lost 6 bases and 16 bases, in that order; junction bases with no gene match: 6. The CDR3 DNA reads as TGTGCCAGCAGGAGCGGGACAGGGGATTTCTTC. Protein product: CASRSGTGDFF.

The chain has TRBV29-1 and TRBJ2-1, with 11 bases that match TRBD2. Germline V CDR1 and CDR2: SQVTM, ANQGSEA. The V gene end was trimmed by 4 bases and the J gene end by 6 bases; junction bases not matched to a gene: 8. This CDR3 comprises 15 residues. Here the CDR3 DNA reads TGCAGCGTTGTAGGTAGCGGGAGGGACCTCAATGAGCAGTTCTTC. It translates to CSVVGSGRDLNEQFF.

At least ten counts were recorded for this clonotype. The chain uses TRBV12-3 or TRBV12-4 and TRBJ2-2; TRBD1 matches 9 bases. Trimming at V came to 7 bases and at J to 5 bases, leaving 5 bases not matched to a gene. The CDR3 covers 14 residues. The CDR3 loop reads CASTDRGTTGELFF. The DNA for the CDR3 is TGTGCCAGCACTGACAGGGGGACAACCGGGGAGCTGTTTTTT.

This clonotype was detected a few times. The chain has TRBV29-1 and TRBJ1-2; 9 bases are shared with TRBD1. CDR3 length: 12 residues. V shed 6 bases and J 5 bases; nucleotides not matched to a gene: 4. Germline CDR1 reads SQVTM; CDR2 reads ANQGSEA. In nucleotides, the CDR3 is TGCAGCGTCACCGGGACAGGGTATGGCTACACCTTC. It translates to CSVTGTGYGYTF.

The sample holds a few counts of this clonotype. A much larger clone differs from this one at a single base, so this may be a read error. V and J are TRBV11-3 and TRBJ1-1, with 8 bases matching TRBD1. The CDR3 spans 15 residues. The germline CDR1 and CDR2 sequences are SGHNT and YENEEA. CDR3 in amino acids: CASSVWTGRAAEASF. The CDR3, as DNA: TGTGCCAGCAGCGTTTGGACAGGGAGGGCAGCTGAAGCTTCCTTT.

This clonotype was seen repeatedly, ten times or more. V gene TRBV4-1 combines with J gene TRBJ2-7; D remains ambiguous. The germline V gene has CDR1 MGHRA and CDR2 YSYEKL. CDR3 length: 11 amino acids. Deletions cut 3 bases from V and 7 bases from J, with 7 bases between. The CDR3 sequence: CASSHHAEQYF. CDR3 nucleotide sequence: TGCGCCAGCAGCCATCATGCTGAGCAGTACTTC.

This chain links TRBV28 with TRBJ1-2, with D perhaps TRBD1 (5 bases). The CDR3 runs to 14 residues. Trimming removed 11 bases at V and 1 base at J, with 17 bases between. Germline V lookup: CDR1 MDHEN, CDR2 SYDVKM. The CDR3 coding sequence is TGTGCCGCGTTTCCAGGGATCCTTAACTATGGCTACACCTTC. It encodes CAAFPGILNYGYTF.

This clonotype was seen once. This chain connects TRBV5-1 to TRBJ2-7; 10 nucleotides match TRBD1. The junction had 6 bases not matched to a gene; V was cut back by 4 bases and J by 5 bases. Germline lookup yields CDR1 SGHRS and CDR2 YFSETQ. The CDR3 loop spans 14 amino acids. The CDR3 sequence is CASSPGQGYDEQYF. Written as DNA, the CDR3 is TGCGCCAGCAGCCCGGGACAGGGGTACGACGAGCAGTACTTC.

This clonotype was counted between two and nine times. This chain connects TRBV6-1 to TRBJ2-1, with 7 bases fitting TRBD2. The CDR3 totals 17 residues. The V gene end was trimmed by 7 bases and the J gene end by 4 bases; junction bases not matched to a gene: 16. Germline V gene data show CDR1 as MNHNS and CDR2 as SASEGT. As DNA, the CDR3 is TGTGCCAGCAACCCCGGGTGGACTAGTGAAAGTTACAATGAGCAGTTCTTC. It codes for CASNPGWTSESYNEQFF.

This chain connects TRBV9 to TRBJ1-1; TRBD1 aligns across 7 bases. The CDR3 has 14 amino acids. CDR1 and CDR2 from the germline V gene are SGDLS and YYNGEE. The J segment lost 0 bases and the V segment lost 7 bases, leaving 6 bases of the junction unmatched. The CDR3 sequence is CASSGTAMNTEAFF. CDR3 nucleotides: TGTGCCAGCTCTGGGACAGCTATGAACACTGAAGCTTTCTTT.

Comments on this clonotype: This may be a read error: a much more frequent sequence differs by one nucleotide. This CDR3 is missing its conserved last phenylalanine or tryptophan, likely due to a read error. The CDR3 coding sequence is TGTGCCAGCAGCCCTTACCCTTCGAACACCGGGGAGCTGTTTTAT. It codes for CASSPYPSNTGELFY. This chain connects TRBV27 to TRBJ2-2; D ambiguous. V dropped 6 bases and J dropped 0 bases, with 11 bases sitting between them. This CDR3 is 15 amino acids long. Germline V lookup: CDR1 MNHEY, CDR2 SMNVEV (reference sequence).

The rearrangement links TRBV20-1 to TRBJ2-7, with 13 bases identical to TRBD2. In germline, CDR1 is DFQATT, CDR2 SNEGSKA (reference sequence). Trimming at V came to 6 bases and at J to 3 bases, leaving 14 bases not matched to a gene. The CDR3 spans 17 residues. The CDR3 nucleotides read TGCAGTGCCCCCAGTAATCCAGGACTAGCGGGAGACTACGAGCAGTACTTC. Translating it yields CSAPSNPGLAGDYEQYF.

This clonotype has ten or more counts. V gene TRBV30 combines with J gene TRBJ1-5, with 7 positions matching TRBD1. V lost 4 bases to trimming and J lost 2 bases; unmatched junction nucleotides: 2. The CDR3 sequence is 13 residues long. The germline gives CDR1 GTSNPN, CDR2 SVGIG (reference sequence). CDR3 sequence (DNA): TGTGCCTGGACTGGACAGGGCAATCAGCCCCAGCATTTT. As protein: CAWTGQGNQPQHF. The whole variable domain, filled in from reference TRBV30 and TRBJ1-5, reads SQTIHQWPATLVQPVGSPLSLECTVEGTSNPNLYWYRQAAGRGLQLLFYSVGIGQISSEVPQNLSASRPQDRQFILSSKKLLLSDSGFYLCAWTGQGNQPQHFGDGTRLSIL.

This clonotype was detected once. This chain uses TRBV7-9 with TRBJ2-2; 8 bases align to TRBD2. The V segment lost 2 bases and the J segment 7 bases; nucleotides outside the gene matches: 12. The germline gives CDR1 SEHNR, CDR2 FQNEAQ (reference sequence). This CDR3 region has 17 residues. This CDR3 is CASSLTPREGQFGELFF. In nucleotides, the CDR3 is TGTGCCAGCAGCTTAACCCCACGGGAGGGCCAGTTCGGGGAGCTGTTTTTT.